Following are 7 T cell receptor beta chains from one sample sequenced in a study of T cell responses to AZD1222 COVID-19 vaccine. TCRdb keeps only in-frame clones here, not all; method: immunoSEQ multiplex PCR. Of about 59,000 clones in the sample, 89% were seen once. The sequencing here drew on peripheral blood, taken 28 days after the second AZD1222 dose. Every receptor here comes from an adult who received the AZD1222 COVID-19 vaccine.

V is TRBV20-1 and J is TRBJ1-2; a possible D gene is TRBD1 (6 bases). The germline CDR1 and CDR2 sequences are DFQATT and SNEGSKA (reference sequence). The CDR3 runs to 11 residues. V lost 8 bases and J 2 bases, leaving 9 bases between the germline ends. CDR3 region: CSSTGNYGYTF. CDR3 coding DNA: TGCAGTTCGACAGGAAACTATGGCTACACCTTC.

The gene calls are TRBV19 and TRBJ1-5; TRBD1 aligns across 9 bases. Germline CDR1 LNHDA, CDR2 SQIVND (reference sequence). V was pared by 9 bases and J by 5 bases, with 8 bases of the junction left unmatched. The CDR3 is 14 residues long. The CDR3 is CASGTQGAHQPQHF. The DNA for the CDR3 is TGTGCCAGCGGTACACAGGGGGCGCATCAGCCCCAGCATTTT. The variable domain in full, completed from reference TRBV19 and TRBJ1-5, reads DGGITQSPKYLFRKEGQNVTLSCEQNLNHDAMYWYRQDPGQGLRLIYYSQIVNDFQKGDIAEGYSVSREKKESFPLTVTSAQKNPTAFYLCASGTQGAHQPQHFGDGTRLSIL.

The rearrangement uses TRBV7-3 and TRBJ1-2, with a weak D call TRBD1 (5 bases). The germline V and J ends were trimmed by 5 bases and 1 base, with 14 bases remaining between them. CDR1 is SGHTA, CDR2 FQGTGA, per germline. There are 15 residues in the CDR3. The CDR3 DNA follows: TGTGCCAGCAGCCCCTTTGGGGCGATTAACTATGGCTACACCTTC. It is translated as CASSPFGAINYGYTF.

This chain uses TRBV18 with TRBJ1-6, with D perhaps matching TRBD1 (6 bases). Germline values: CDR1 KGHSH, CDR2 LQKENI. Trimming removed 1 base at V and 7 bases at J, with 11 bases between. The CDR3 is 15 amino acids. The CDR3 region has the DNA TGTGCCAGCTCACCACGTGTGACAGGAAATTCACCCCTCCACTTT. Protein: CASSPRVTGNSPLHF.

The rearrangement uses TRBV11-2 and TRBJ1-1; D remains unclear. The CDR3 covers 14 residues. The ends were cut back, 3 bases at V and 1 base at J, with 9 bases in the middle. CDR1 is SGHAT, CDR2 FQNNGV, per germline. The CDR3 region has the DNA TGTGCCAGCAGCTTGCAGGCGCGGAACACTGAAGCTTTCTTT. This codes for CASSLQARNTEAFF.

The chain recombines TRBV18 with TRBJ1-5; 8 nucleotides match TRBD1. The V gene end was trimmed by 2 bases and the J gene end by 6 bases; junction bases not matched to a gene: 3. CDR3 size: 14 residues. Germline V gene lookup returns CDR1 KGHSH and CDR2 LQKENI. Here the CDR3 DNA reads TGTGCCAGCTCACCAGACAGGGGAAGTCAGCCCCAGCATTTT. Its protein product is CASSPDRGSQPQHF.

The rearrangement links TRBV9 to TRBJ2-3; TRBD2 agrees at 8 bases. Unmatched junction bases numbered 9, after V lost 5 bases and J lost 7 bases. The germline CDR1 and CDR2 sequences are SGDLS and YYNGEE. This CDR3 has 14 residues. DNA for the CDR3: TGTGCCAGCAGTAGCGGGGAGGTTGGGTATACGCAGTATTTT. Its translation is CASSSGEVGYTQYF.